Shown below are 18 T cell receptor beta chains from a single sample sequenced in a study of cytomegalovirus exposure and HLA in healthy donors. With 60 Vbeta and 13 Jbeta primers, the PCR was carried out. Using immunoSEQ multiplex PCR, the repertoire was profiled, and TCRdb retains in-frame clones only, with some absent. Of fewer than 200,000 clones in the sample, 73% were seen once. Source material: PBMCs. Source of these receptors: a woman aged 18-35 years in good health and CMV-seropositive.

This clone has just one count. The V call is TRBV27, the J call TRBJ2-3; D gene ambiguous. From germline, CDR1 is MNHEY and CDR2 SMNVEV (reference sequence). There are 15 residues in the CDR3. Trimming shortened V by 4 bases and J by 2 bases, and 13 bases separated the two germline ends. CDR3 DNA: TGTGCCAGCAGTTCTCGAGATAGATTCACAGATACGCAGTATTTT. Protein product: CASSSRDRFTDTQYF.

V gene TRBV9 combines with J gene TRBJ1-2; D ambiguous. The CDR3 contains 13 residues. V lost 3 bases, J lost 4 bases, and 10 bases lay in between. Germline loops: CDR1 SGDLS, CDR2 YYNGEE. Here the CDR3 reads CASSGPPIYGYTF. The CDR3 DNA reads TGTGCCAGCAGCGGTCCACCTATCTATGGCTACACCTTC.

J is TRBJ2-5 and V is TRBV5-5; possible D gene TRBD2, 5 bases. CDR1 SGHKS and CDR2 YYEKEE come from the germline V gene (reference sequence). Deletions cut 1 base from V and 1 base from J, with 11 bases between. This CDR3 region has 15 residues. The CDR3 DNA reads TGTGCCAGCAGCTTGAGTTCCGGGATCCAAGAGACCCAGTACTTC. Translation: CASSLSSGIQETQYF. Looking up the rest from reference TRBV5-5 and TRBJ2-5 gives the full variable domain: DAGVTQSPTHLIKTRGQQVTLRCSPISGHKSVSWYQQVLGQGPQFIFQYYEKEERGRGNFPDRFSARQFPNYSSELNVNALLLGDSALYLCASSLSSGIQETQYFGPGTRLLVL.

This chain uses TRBV2 with TRBJ2-7; D possibly corresponds to TRBD1 (6 bases). Trimming removed 4 bases from V and 0 bases from J, with 25 bases in between. The CDR3 has 19 residues. The germline V gene has CDR1 SNHLY and CDR2 FYNNEI. The CDR3 DNA reads as TGTGCCAGCAGTGGTTTGAATCCAGGCAGGGGAGCTATCTCCTACGAGCAGTACTTC. This codes for CASSGLNPGRGAISYEQYF.

Of note for this clone: The same CDR3 can be traced to other DNA sequences in this sample. J is TRBJ2-2 and V is TRBV19; D ambiguous. Germline-derived CDR1 and CDR2 are LNHDA and SQIVND (reference sequence). This CDR3 is 15 amino acids long. V shed 4 bases and J shed 0 bases, with 9 bases lying between them. Written as DNA, the CDR3 is TGTGCCAGTAGTAGGCTGGCGGCGAACACCGGGGAGCTGTTTTTT. As protein: CASSRLAANTGELFF.

This rearrangement joins TRBV12-5 to TRBJ1-2; TRBD1 might be the D (6 bases). This CDR3 spans 14 amino acids. The germline V and J ends were trimmed by 0 bases and 8 bases, with 13 bases remaining between them. CDR1 is LGHNT and CDR2 is FRNRAP in the germline V gene. The DNA for the CDR3 is TGTGCTAGTGGTTTGGTAAAGGGGGTTGGGGGCTACACCTTC. Translated: CASGLVKGVGGYTF.

The chain is built from TRBV7-9 and TRBJ1-1, with D perhaps matching TRBD1 (5 bases). Germline CDR1 SEHNR, CDR2 FQNEAQ (reference sequence). The CDR3 runs 16 residues. The V end lost 3 bases, the J end lost 4 bases, and 18 bases lay between the germline ends. The CDR3 nucleotides read TGTGCCAGCAGCTTTCAAGCGGGATGGGGGGGCACTGAAGCTTTCTTT. Translated, it gives CASSFQAGWGGTEAFF.

The CDR3 sequence is CASSPLFTGELFF. The CDR3 DNA reads TGTGCCAGCTCACCACTCTTCACCGGGGAGCTGTTTTTT. J is TRBJ2-2 and V is TRBV18; D remains ambiguous. In germline, CDR1 is KGHSH, CDR2 LQKENI. The CDR3 is 13 residues long. The V end lost 1 base, the J end lost 4 bases, and 4 bases lay between the germline ends. Looking up the rest from reference TRBV18 and TRBJ2-2 gives the full variable domain: NAGVMQNPRHLVRRRGQEARLRCSPMKGHSHVYWYRQLPEEGLKFMVYLQKENIIDESGMPKERFSAEFPKEGPSILRIQQVVRGDSAAYFCASSPLFTGELFFGEGSRLTVL.

The rearrangement uses TRBV7-6 and TRBJ2-5, with 7 bases matching TRBD1. The J call is doubtful: the DNA matches TRBJ2-7 better. Germline CDR1 SGHVS, CDR2 FNYEAQ. The CDR3 runs to 13 residues. The CDR3 DNA sequence: TGTGCCAGCAGCCCCGGACAGGAGTACGAGCAGTACTTC. Amino acids: CASSPGQEYEQYF.

This clone was counted only a few times. The gene calls are TRBV21-1 and TRBJ2-7; TRBD1, the table's D call, lacks a check against the DNA. TRBV21-1 is a pseudogene locus. The CDR3 sequence is 12 residues long. The CDR3 DNA is TGTGCCAGCAGGACAGGGGGCTACGAGCAGTACTTC. Translating it yields CASRTGGYEQYF.

This clone was detected a few times. The J gene is TRBJ2-7, the V gene TRBV15, with TRBD1 matching 8 bases. This CDR3 is 12 amino acids long. The germline CDR1 and CDR2 sequences are LNHNV and YYDKDF (reference sequence). With V trimmed by 5 bases and J by 9 bases, 6 bases remained unmatched. The CDR3 region has the DNA TGTGCCACCAGCGAGGGTGGACAGGGGCAGTACTTC. Translating it yields CATSEGGQGQYF.

The chain links TRBV30 to TRBJ2-3; no firm D call. The CDR3 sequence is 13 residues long. V was clipped by 2 bases and J by 4 bases, with 10 bases between them. The germline CDR1 and CDR2 sequences are GTSNPN and SVGIG (reference sequence). The DNA for the CDR3 is TGTGCCTGGAGTCGAAGAGGCGCAGATACGCAGTATTTT. It is translated as CAWSRRGADTQYF.

V gene TRBV7-2 combines with J gene TRBJ1-1; D may be TRBD1 (6 bases). Trimming removed 0 bases from V and 0 bases from J, with 23 bases in between. CDR3 size: 20 residues. Germline V gene lookup returns CDR1 SGHTA and CDR2 FQGNSA. CDR3 loop: CASSLAQTYRVSSMNTEAFF. The CDR3 DNA reads TGTGCCAGCAGCTTAGCCCAAACTTACAGGGTTTCCAGCATGAACACTGAAGCTTTCTTT.

This sequence joins TRBV9 and TRBJ2-7, with D perhaps TRBD1 (6 bases). The CDR3 has 14 residues. Germline assignment: CDR1 SGDLS and CDR2 YYNGEE. V was clipped by 1 base and J by 6 bases, with 14 bases between them. CDR3 loop: CASSVKGGFSEQYF. CDR3 in DNA: TGTGCCAGCAGCGTAAAAGGGGGTTTCTCCGAGCAGTACTTC.

V is TRBV7-9 and J is TRBJ1-2; D not resolved. Germline loops: CDR1 SEHNR, CDR2 FQNEAQ (reference sequence). The length of the CDR3 is 10 residues. V was clipped by 1 base and J by 13 bases, with 7 bases between them. This CDR3 reads CASSLETPTF. The CDR3 region has the DNA TGTGCCAGCAGCTTAGAGACACCCACCTTC.

CDR3 DNA sequence: TGTGCCAGCAGGCTGACTAGCGGGGGGTTCTCCCAAGAGACCCAGTACTTC. It codes for CASRLTSGGFSQETQYF. This chain joins TRBV2 and TRBJ2-5, with TRBD2 identical over 13 bases. CDR1 and CDR2 (germline): SNHLY, FYNNEI. This CDR3 has 17 residues. Unmatched junction bases numbered 8, after V lost 6 bases and J lost 1 base. The complete variable domain, with remaining parts taken from reference TRBV2 and TRBJ2-5, reads EPEVTQTPSHQVTQMGQEVILRCVPISNHLYFYWYRQILGQKVEFLVSFYNNEISEKSEIFDDQFSVERPDGSNFTLKIRSTKLEDSAMYFCASRLTSGGFSQETQYFGPGTRLLVL.

This clone was recorded only once. The rearrangement links TRBV2 to TRBJ2-3; D may be TRBD2 (5 bases). Germline lookup yields CDR1 SNHLY and CDR2 FYNNEI. V lost 7 bases to trimming and J lost 0 bases, with 11 bases between them. The CDR3 contains 14 residues. Written as DNA, the CDR3 is TGTGCCAGCAACCGTCGGACTAGCACAGATACGCAGTATTTT. This sequence encodes CASNRRTSTDTQYF.

The rearrangement links TRBV9 to TRBJ1-2, with TRBD1 matching 7 bases. V shed 3 bases, J shed 4 bases, and the junction held 3 bases outside the gene matches. Per germline, CDR1 SGDLS and CDR2 YYNGEE. CDR3 length equals 13 residues. The CDR3 DNA reads as TGTGCCAGCAGCGATGGGACAGTCTATGGCTACACCTTC. It codes for CASSDGTVYGYTF.